This T cell receptor beta chain emerged from a study of cytomegalovirus exposure and HLA in healthy donors. Across the whole study: There were 350 to 450 genotyped donors. Of these, about 86% fell in the genetic ancestry cluster associated with self-reported Caucasian donors.

The length of the CDR3 is 16 residues. The junction had 7 bases not matched to a gene; V was cut back by 0 bases and J by 9 bases. Germline assignment: CDR1 SGHTA and CDR2 FQGTGA. Amplification used 60 Vbeta primers and 13 Jbeta primers. Profiling relied on immunoSEQ multiplex PCR, and the TCRdb table lists in-frame clones only, not all of them. The sample has roughly 200,000 clones; around 88% are singletons. The chain recombines TRBV7-3 with TRBJ2-1, with 11 bases matching TRBD2. This TCR was recovered from a woman in her 30s in good health and CMV-seronegative. Sequencing input: PBMCs. The CDR3 region is CASSLTIAGGLGEQFF. The CDR3 nucleotides read TGTGCCAGCAGCTTAACGATAGCGGGGGGGCTGGGTGAGCAGTTCTTC.